Listed below are T cell receptor beta chains from one sample, sequenced in a study of Ad26.COV2.S vaccination and SARS-CoV-2 variants. Some clones are missing from TCRdb's copy, which holds only in-frame ones; the method was immunoSEQ multiplex PCR. The sample has about 350,000 clones, about 92% seen once. The material was peripheral blood, obtained after recovery from COVID-19. Receptors originate from a human donor who had recovered from COVID-19. CDR3s include the opening cysteine and the closing phenylalanine or tryptophan. The order of the fields is CDR3 protein, CDR3 DNA, clone size, D gene, CDR3 length, V gene, J gene. A D gene is named only where the DNA matches it firmly. Some rows have no size entry. The others give once, few or many, or a class for an expanded clone.

CDR3aa: CASSLVNYNSPLHF
CDR3nt: TGTGCCAGCAGCTTAGTGAATTATAATTCACCCCTCCACTTT
abundance: NA
d_gene: NA
len: 14
v_gene: TRBV7-9
j_gene: TRBJ1-6

CDR3aa: CASSVVRDRGTEAFF
CDR3nt: TGTGCCAGCAGTGTCGTCCGGGACAGAGGGACTGAAGCTTTCTTT
abundance: NA
d_gene: TRBD1
len: 15
v_gene: TRBV6-6
j_gene: TRBJ1-1

CDR3aa: CASSQGGNARGPDF
CDR3nt: TGTGCCAGCAGCCAGGGCGGGAACGCAAGGGGGCCGGACTTC
abundance: NA
d_gene: NA
len: 14
v_gene: TRBV3-1/TRBV3-2
j_gene: TRBJ2-7

CDR3aa: CASLDIPSGANVLTF
CDR3nt: TGCGCCAGCCTCGACATCCCCTCTGGGGCCAACGTCCTGACTTTC
abundance: once
d_gene: NA
len: 15
v_gene: TRBV5-1
j_gene: TRBJ2-6

CDR3aa: CASSQFRDIKGKFF
CDR3nt: TGCGCCAGCAGCCAATTCAGGGATATCAAAGGGAAGTTCTTC
abundance: once
d_gene: NA
len: 14
v_gene: TRBV4-1
j_gene: TRBJ2-1

CDR3aa: CASSFLDRAPLDTQYF
CDR3nt: TGTGCCAGCAGCTTTCTGGACAGGGCCCCACTAGATACGCAGTATTTT
abundance: NA
d_gene: TRBD1
len: 16
v_gene: TRBV5-6
j_gene: TRBJ2-3

CDR3aa: CASSSSTTYHYGYTF
CDR3nt: TGTGCCAGCAGTTCATCTACCACCTACCACTATGGCTACACCTTC
abundance: NA
d_gene: NA
len: 15
v_gene: TRBV6-5
j_gene: TRBJ1-2

CDR3aa: CASRAQGTSLDTQYF
CDR3nt: TGTGCCAGCAGGGCCCAGGGGACGTCGCTAGATACGCAGTATTTT
abundance: NA
d_gene: NA
len: 15
v_gene: TRBV2
j_gene: TRBJ2-3

CDR3aa: CASRTTDRGANEQFF
CDR3nt: TGTGCCAGTCGAACCACGGACAGGGGAGCGAATGAGCAGTTCTTC
abundance: once
d_gene: TRBD1
len: 15
v_gene: TRBV18
j_gene: TRBJ2-1

CDR3aa: CASSPASTGRDYGYTF
CDR3nt: TGTGCCAGCAGCCCAGCGTCGACAGGGAGGGACTATGGCTACACCTTC
abundance: NA
d_gene: TRBD1
len: 16
v_gene: TRBV3-1/TRBV3-2
j_gene: TRBJ1-2

CDR3aa: CASSQEDRIYGYTF
CDR3nt: TGTGCCAGCAGCCAAGAAGACCGGATCTATGGCTACACCTTC
abundance: once
d_gene: NA
len: 14
v_gene: TRBV3-1/TRBV3-2
j_gene: TRBJ1-2

CDR3aa: CASSIDYRGLTDTQYF
CDR3nt: TGTGCCAGTAGTATAGACTACAGGGGGCTCACAGATACGCAGTATTTT
abundance: NA
d_gene: TRBD1
len: 16
v_gene: TRBV19
j_gene: TRBJ2-3

CDR3aa: CASSLGQGPGYTF
CDR3nt: TGTGCCAGCAGCCTCGGACAGGGCCCGGGCTACACCTTC
abundance: NA
d_gene: TRBD1
len: 13
v_gene: TRBV6-5
j_gene: TRBJ1-2

CDR3aa: CASSLRRRPGQGMNNQPQHF
CDR3nt: TGTGCCAGCAGTTTACGCCGTCGACCGGGACAGGGGATGAACAATCAGCCCCAGCATTTT
abundance: NA
d_gene: TRBD1
len: 20
v_gene: TRBV27
j_gene: TRBJ1-5

CDR3aa: CASSSLRTEGGYTF
CDR3nt: TGTGCCAGTAGTAGCCTCCGGACGGAGGGAGGCTACACCTTC
abundance: once
d_gene: NA
len: 14
v_gene: TRBV19
j_gene: TRBJ1-2

CDR3aa: CASSPRQGDSPLHF
CDR3nt: TGTGCCAGCAGCCCACGACAGGGTGATTCACCCCTCCACTTT
abundance: NA
d_gene: TRBD1
len: 14
v_gene: TRBV5-4
j_gene: TRBJ1-6

CDR3aa: CASSGGGSPSNEKLFF
CDR3nt: TGTGCCAGCAGCGGCGGGGGGAGCCCCTCTAATGAAAAACTGTTTTTT
abundance: NA
d_gene: NA
len: 16
v_gene: TRBV5-5
j_gene: TRBJ1-4